The 8 T cell receptor beta chains below were found in one sample sequenced in a study of T-cell memory formation after mild COVID-19. TCRdb redid the calling of the 5' RACE reads with MiXCR, one entry per CDR3 protein. The sample has some 320,000 distinct CDR3 sequences; around 15% are singletons. The specimen was PBMCs or a T cell subset sorted from them (not recorded which). The receptors were sampled from a man younger than 30 who had mild COVID-19 (a few samples of this study predate the infection). Cell type and time point are not known.

The V call is TRBV7-2, the J call TRBJ2-3; a weak D match, TRBD2 (6 bases). V was pared by 0 bases and J by 1 base, with 14 bases between. Germline loops: CDR1 SGHTA, CDR2 FQGNSA. The CDR3 is 17 residues long. Here the CDR3 DNA reads TGTGCCAGCAGCTTAGCATCACGGGGGTGGGGCACAGATACGCAGTATTTT. Translating gives CASSLASRGWGTDTQYF. The full variable domain, in which reference TRBV7-2 and TRBJ2-3 provide the parts outside the CDR3, is GAGVSQSPSNKVTEKGKDVELRCDPISGHTALYWYRQSLGQGLEFLIYFQGNSAPDKSGLPSDRFSAERTGGSVSTLTIQRTQQEDSAVYLCASSLASRGWGTDTQYFGPGTRLTVL.

This chain uses TRBV20-1 with TRBJ2-1; 14 bases are shared with TRBD2. The germline V gene encodes CDR1 DFQATT and CDR2 SNEGSKA (reference sequence). The CDR3 runs 15 residues. The junction had 2 bases not matched to a gene; V was cut back by 5 bases and J by 2 bases. The chain's CDR3 is CSAGGLAGAYNEQFF. CDR3 nucleotides: TGCAGTGCTGGGGGACTAGCGGGGGCCTACAATGAGCAGTTCTTC.

The gene calls are TRBV4-1 and TRBJ1-1; D remains ambiguous. Per germline, CDR1 MGHRA and CDR2 YSYEKL. CDR3 length: 13 amino acids. The V end was cut by 6 bases, the J end by 6 bases, with 14 bases between. Here the CDR3 reads CASSSREVAEAFF. The CDR3 DNA reads TGCGCCAGCAGTAGTAGGGAAGTTGCTGAAGCTTTCTTT.

In this sample, this clonotype turned up a few times. The CDR3 region is CASSLVVGPDSGANVLTF. Here the CDR3 DNA reads TGTGCCAGCAGTCTTGTCGTGGGCCCGGACTCTGGGGCCAACGTCCTGACTTTC. The chain combines TRBV11-2 with TRBJ2-6; D is unclear. The CDR3 totals 18 residues. Germline V gene sequence: CDR1 SGHAT, CDR2 FQNNGV. V dropped 6 bases and J dropped 0 bases, with 18 bases sitting between them.

In its sample, this clonotype was seen a few times. The chain combines TRBV5-1 with TRBJ1-1; the match to TRBD1 covers 7 bases. The length of the CDR3 is 12 residues. Germline V gives CDR1 SGHRS, CDR2 YFSETQ. The trim removed 2 bases at V and 8 bases at J, leaving 3 bases unmatched. CDR3 amino acids: CASSFRGNEAFF. The CDR3 DNA sequence: TGCGCCAGCAGCTTCAGGGGGAACGAAGCTTTCTTT.

The chain carries TRBV6-1 and TRBJ1-2, with a tentative D call TRBD1 (6 bases). Deletions cut 2 bases from V and 0 bases from J, with 13 bases between. This CDR3 contains 16 residues. Germline lookup yields CDR1 MNHNS and CDR2 SASEGT. The CDR3 region has the DNA TGTGCCAGCAGTGAACCCGGGGGGGCTTCTAACTATGGCTACACCTTC. It encodes CASSEPGGASNYGYTF.

This clonotype has more than one count but fewer than ten. The rearrangement joins TRBV5-5 to TRBJ2-4, with TRBD2 identical over 10 bases. V lost 7 bases, J lost 0 bases, and 19 bases stayed unmatched. CDR1 is SGHKS and CDR2 is YYEKEE in the germline V gene (reference sequence). This CDR3 spans 20 amino acids. The CDR3 sequence is CASDWAGLAGGELAKNIQYF. In DNA, the CDR3 is TGTGCCAGCGACTGGGCAGGGTTAGCGGGGGGCGAATTAGCCAAAAACATTCAGTACTTC.

Here the CDR3 reads CATSSLRSYQPQHF. CDR3 in DNA: TGTGCCACCAGCAGCCTTCGGAGCTACCAGCCCCAGCATTTT. This sequence joins TRBV15 and TRBJ1-5, with D uncertain. Germline CDR1 is LNHNV and CDR2 is YYDKDF (reference sequence). V was cut by 3 bases and J by 7 bases, with 13 bases left in between. The CDR3 consists of 14 residues.